Each of the 20 T cell receptor beta chains below was sequenced from the same sample in a study of patients and donors after allogeneic stem cell transplantation. MiXCR, applied by TCRdb to the RT-PCR reads, yields one record per CDR3 protein. The sample consists of about 110,000 distinct CDR3 sequences, around 36% of them appearing once. What was sequenced was blood, either unsorted or a sorted T cell fraction (not recorded which). These receptors were collected from a human donor who was either an allogeneic HSCT recipient or a stem cell or donor lymphocyte infusion donor (not recorded which). It is not recorded whose cells these are; they may come from a transplant donor.

This clonotype was seen only a few times. The V and J genes are TRBV5-1 and TRBJ1-2, with D uncertain. V was shortened by 0 bases and J by 2 bases, with 11 bases between the two germline ends. Germline-derived CDR1 and CDR2 are SGHRS and YFSETQ. The CDR3 is 15 amino acids. The CDR3 reads CASSLATTVNYGYTF. In DNA form, the CDR3 reads TGCGCCAGCAGCTTGGCCACGACGGTGAACTATGGCTACACCTTC.

CDR3 sequence: CASSLGYRDTGELFF. In DNA, the CDR3 is TGTGCCAGCAGCTTAGGGTACAGAGATACCGGGGAGCTGTTTTTT. The chain links TRBV11-2 to TRBJ2-2; D remains unclear. CDR1 is SGHAT and CDR2 is FQNNGV in the germline V gene. V gave up 1 base and J gave up 5 bases, with 11 bases separating them. CDR3 size: 15 residues.

This clonotype came up a few times. CDR3 in amino acids: CATSSGTTITHEAFF. CDR3 coding DNA: TGTGCCACCAGTTCCGGGACGACTATTACTCATGAAGCTTTCTTT. This rearrangement joins TRBV15 to TRBJ1-1; D perhaps matches TRBD1 (5 bases). The length of the CDR3 is 15 residues. Trimming pared 6 bases from V and 7 bases from J, leaving 21 bases between. From germline, CDR1 is LNHNV and CDR2 YYDKDF (reference sequence).

The gene calls are TRBV11-3 and TRBJ2-3; 11 nucleotides line up with TRBD2. Germline V gene data show CDR1 as SGHNT and CDR2 as YENEEA. CDR3 length: 15 amino acids. The V and J ends lost 5 bases and 3 bases, in that order; junction bases with no gene match: 4. The CDR3 region is CASSRSGRATDTQYF. CDR3 nucleotide sequence: TGTGCCAGCAGCCGTAGCGGGAGGGCTACAGATACGCAGTATTTT.

The chain couples TRBV27 to TRBJ2-3; D is possibly TRBD2 (6 bases). Trimming removed 3 bases at V and 5 bases at J, with 12 bases between. Germline V CDR1 and CDR2: MNHEY, SMNVEV (reference sequence). The CDR3 covers 14 residues. This chain's CDR3 is CASSLGSGKDTQYF. The CDR3 nucleotides read TGTGCCAGCAGTTTGGGTAGCGGTAAAGATACGCAGTATTTT.

The sample holds a few counts of this clonotype. The genes are TRBV3-1 and TRBJ1-2; a possible D gene is TRBD1 (6 bases). The CDR3 has 13 amino acids. In germline, CDR1 is LGHDT, CDR2 YNNKEL (reference sequence). Trimming removed 3 bases from V and 6 bases from J, with 11 bases in between. In DNA, the CDR3 is TGTGCCAGCAGCCACCGGACAGCGGATGGCTACACCTTC. The encoded protein is CASSHRTADGYTF.

CDR3 sequence (DNA): TGTGCCAGCAAGGGACAGGCGCAATACAATGAGCAGTTCTTC. This gives the protein CASKGQAQYNEQFF. The chain uses TRBV28 and TRBJ2-1; 8 bases align to TRBD1. The CDR3 length is 14 residues. Per germline, CDR1 MDHEN and CDR2 SYDVKM. Trimming at V came to 7 bases and at J to 4 bases, leaving 6 bases not matched to a gene.

This chain links TRBV7-2 with TRBJ2-3; no clear D gene. CDR3 length: 16 residues. Germline CDR1 reads SGHTA; CDR2 reads FQGNSA. V was trimmed by 3 bases and J by 0 bases, leaving 13 bases between them. CDR3 protein: CASSFSVVGSTDTQYF. The CDR3 DNA is TGTGCCAGCAGCTTCTCAGTCGTGGGGAGCACAGATACGCAGTATTTT.

This clonotype showed up just a few times. The gene calls are TRBV20-1 and TRBJ2-1; weak D call: TRBD1 (6 bases). The CDR3 runs 13 residues. Trimming took off 0 bases at V and 7 bases at J, with 10 bases between the two ends. CDR1 DFQATT and CDR2 SNEGSKA come from the germline V gene (reference sequence). The CDR3 is CSARDRQGNEQFF. The CDR3 nucleotides are TGCAGTGCTAGAGATCGGCAGGGGAATGAGCAGTTCTTC.

This chain joins TRBV15 and TRBJ2-5; D unresolved. Between the trimmed V and J ends, which lost 2 bases and 5 bases, there was a span of 9 bases. The CDR3 is made up of 13 amino acids. Germline values: CDR1 LNHNV, CDR2 YYDKDF (reference sequence). As DNA, the CDR3 is TGTGCCACCAGCAGATACTCGGAGGAGACCCAGTACTTC. Protein product: CATSRYSEETQYF.

CDR3 loop: CASSLWWAGPGNSGANVLTF. In nucleotides, the CDR3 is TGTGCCAGCAGCTTATGGTGGGCAGGGCCAGGAAACTCTGGGGCCAACGTCCTGACTTTC. V usage is TRBV7-2 and J usage is TRBJ2-6; a possible D gene is TRBD1 (5 bases). Germline CDR1 reads SGHTA; CDR2 reads FQGNSA. The CDR3 contains 20 residues. The V end was cut by 2 bases, the J end by 0 bases, with 20 bases between. Together with reference TRBV7-2 and TRBJ2-6, the CDR3 gives the full variable domain: GAGVSQSPSNKVTEKGKDVELRCDPISGHTALYWYRQSLGQGLEFLIYFQGNSAPDKSGLPSDRFSAERTGGSVSTLTIQRTQQEDSAVYLCASSLWWAGPGNSGANVLTFGAGSRLTVL.

The chain employs TRBV5-1 and TRBJ1-4, with a possible D match to TRBD1 (5 bases). V lost 4 bases to trimming and J lost 5 bases, with 12 bases between them. The CDR3 has 14 residues. The germline V gene has CDR1 SGHRS and CDR2 YFSETQ. The CDR3 nucleotides are TGCGCCAGCAGCCGGGCGGGGCTCAATGAAAAACTGTTTTTT. This codes for CASSRAGLNEKLFF.

This clonotype was counted a few times. This chain joins TRBV20-1 and TRBJ2-1; 8 nucleotides align to TRBD1. CDR3 length: 11 amino acids. Trimming cost V 6 bases and J 9 bases; bases outside gene matches: 4. CDR1 is DFQATT, CDR2 SNEGSKA, per germline (reference sequence). The CDR3 spells CSAIQGGEQFF. In nucleotides, the CDR3 is TGCAGTGCCATACAGGGGGGTGAGCAGTTCTTC.

V usage is TRBV12-3 or TRBV12-4 and J usage is TRBJ2-3; D is uncertain. V was cut by 8 bases and J by 0 bases, with 15 bases left in between. The CDR3 is 15 amino acids. This CDR3 reads CASGSRGRSTDTQYF. In nucleotides, the CDR3 is TGTGCCAGCGGGTCCCGAGGCAGGAGCACAGATACGCAGTATTTT.

The rearrangement joins TRBV20-1 to TRBJ2-1, with D possibly TRBD2 on 6 matching bases. Germline V gene sequence: CDR1 DFQATT, CDR2 SNEGSKA (reference sequence). V lost 3 bases to trimming and J lost 0 bases, with 12 bases between them. The CDR3 has 15 amino acids. CDR3 nucleotide sequence: TGCAGTGCTAGGCAAGTCGGGAGCTCCTACAATGAGCAGTTCTTC. Its protein product is CSARQVGSSYNEQFF.

CDR3 nucleotide sequence: TGCGCCAGCACATTAACGACGGCGGGGATCACTGAAGCTTTCTTT. This codes for CASTLTTAGITEAFF. V is TRBV5-1 and J is TRBJ1-1; D is uncertain. CDR3 length: 15 residues. V was trimmed by 6 bases and J by 4 bases, leaving 19 bases between them. The germline CDR1 and CDR2 sequences are SGHRS and YFSETQ.

The chain is built from TRBV9 and TRBJ2-1; D not certain. Germline V gives CDR1 SGDLS, CDR2 YYNGEE. With 2 bases removed from V and 0 bases from J, the gap between germline ends came to 18 bases. The CDR3 contains 18 residues. In nucleotides, the CDR3 is TGTGCCAGCAGCGTTGGACGGGTCATAAGGAGCTCCTACAATGAGCAGTTCTTC. This translates into CASSVGRVIRSSYNEQFF.

A remark on this clonotype: Possible read error: a much larger clone is one base away. The chain recombines TRBV9 with TRBJ2-3; D is undetermined. V was cut by 4 bases and J by 2 bases, with 2 bases left in between. The germline gives CDR1 SGDLS, CDR2 YYNGEE. The length of the CDR3 is 11 residues. CDR3 in amino acids: CASSITDTQYF. CDR3 DNA: TGTGCCAGCAGCATCACAGATACGCAGTATTTT.

With regard to this clonotype: Likely a read error: the CDR3 ends without its conserved phenylalanine or tryptophan. V is TRBV7-2 and J is TRBJ2-1, with D unresolved. Germline V gives CDR1 SGHTA, CDR2 FQGNSA. CDR3 length: 12 residues. The V gene lost 4 bases and the J gene lost 8 bases, with 9 bases spanning the gap. This CDR3 is CASSSTSYEQFL. Here the CDR3 DNA reads TGTGCCAGCAGCTCGACGAGCTATGAGCAGTTCCTC.

The rearrangement uses TRBV20-1 and TRBJ2-1; 7 nucleotides align to TRBD1. The trim removed 6 bases at V and 3 bases at J, leaving 5 bases unmatched. The CDR3 runs 13 residues. CDR1 DFQATT and CDR2 SNEGSKA come from the germline V gene (reference sequence). The CDR3 DNA sequence: TGCAGTGCCGCACAGGGGTTCTACAATGAGCAGTTCTTC. Translation: CSAAQGFYNEQFF.